These T cell receptor beta chains were read from a single sample in a study of blood T cell repertoires in COVID-19. Assay: immunoSEQ multiplex PCR; the TCRdb copy retains only in-frame clones and omits some. This sample has over 250,000 clones, with 88% found just once. The specimen was peripheral blood. The origin of the receptors is a woman between 25 and 40 years old with acute or convalescent COVID-19. The conserved cysteine and the conserved F or W are not part of the CDR3 here. The order of the fields is V gene, CDR3 protein.

TRBV15,ATSRDLRRANTEAF
TRBV30,AWSVGRDNEQF
TRBV20-1,SASISTESNQPQH
TRBV7-8,ASSQLAGVTLGTDTQY
TRBV3-1/TRBV3-2,ASSQFTGGTEAF
TRBV19,ASSLRRTNTGELF
TRBV14,ASSPLRIGLAGLRTQY
TRBV27,ASSFGASSYNEQF
TRBV5-6,ASSSADRVAYEQY
TRBV30,AWSVGGRSSTDTQY
TRBV15,ATSGKRVTGELF
TRBV9,ASSVGVMVSGNTIY
TRBV6-4,ASSDSGTSGRSEQF
TRBV9,ASSVFVGSEQY
TRBV30,AWSAIGQGIYNSPLH
TRBV5-1,ASSLGQYSNQPQH
TRBV5-4,ASSFKTIAYEQY
TRBV4-2,ASSQDASVPYNEQF
TRBV25-1,ASSEGVRENQPQH
TRBV1,TSSSSGRATDTQY
TRBV6-4,ASSDTSDSYEQY
TRBV19,ASSRRQGRETQY
TRBV4-3,ASSQGQGRAYEQY
TRBV19,ATKTSGGPNTGELF
TRBV14,ASSLGLAGVVPGLSYNEQF
TRBV18,ASSPPLAESYNEQF
TRBV7-2,ASSPSRVTKNIQY
TRBV5-1,ASSPGNTDTQY
TRBV5-1,ASSLISGSYNEQF
TRBV10-2,ASSDRGGIQPQH
TRBV10-3,AISSGRGLDTQY
TRBV30,ASPTPGVYGYT
TRBV5-1,ASSMGQGTTEAF
TRBV6-5,ASYRQGGNTIY
TRBV3-1/TRBV3-2,ASSQEGRPQETQY
TRBV24-1,ATSVRTGELF
TRBV11-2,ASSLGTGGGQPQH
TRBV9,ASSASPGQGENSPLH
TRBV11-2,ASSLSARAYEQY
TRBV15,ATSTRVNTGELF
TRBV11-2,ASRGLARSYEQY
TRBV27,ASSLTSQETQY
TRBV12-1,ASSPLLASDTGELF
TRBV2,ASREDRGISYEQY
TRBV3-1/TRBV3-2,ASSQEAGDLRTGELF
TRBV6-5,ASSYSSPLAGNTIY
TRBV27,ASSAGQGATAF
TRBV9,ASSVEIAVAAGELF
TRBV9,ASSVFETSGSNEQF
TRBV6-1,ASSEATANYGYT
TRBV12-3/TRBV12-4,ASSFGNTEAF
TRBV6-2/TRBV6-3,ASSPTWRGYNEQF
TRBV25-1,ASSELTGGRYEQY
TRBV12-3/TRBV12-4,ASSLGQNTEAF
TRBV6-4,ANPLLSGTSTPNEQF
TRBV29-1,STVGVAGSIEQF
TRBV15,ATSRVDRTSETQY